The 6 T cell receptor beta chains below were found in one sample sequenced in a study of PD-1 blockade in classical Hodgkin lymphoma. Time point reported: newly diagnosed, previously untreated cHL patient sample. Magnetic negative selection isolated CD8+ T cells from thawed PBMCs. The data were produced by immunoSEQ multiplex PCR, yet TCRdb's version contains in-frame clones alone and is incomplete. The repertoire holds approximately 9,000 clones, with approximately 91% as singletons. Sequencing input: CD8+ T cells from blood. These receptors were collected from a human donor with classical Hodgkin lymphoma.

This rearrangement joins TRBV4-1 to TRBJ1-6; weak D call: TRBD1 (6 bases). Trimming cost V 5 bases and J 7 bases, with 15 bases left between them. CDR3 length: 15 amino acids. CDR1 and CDR2 (germline): MGHRA, YSYEKL. The chain's CDR3 is CASSKTRTENSPLHF. The CDR3 DNA sequence: TGCGCCAGCAGCAAAACCCGGACAGAGAATTCACCCCTCCACTTT.

This chain links TRBV6-5 with TRBJ2-6; D is undetermined. Trimming removed 2 bases at V and 6 bases at J, with 11 bases between. Germline lookup yields CDR1 MNHEY and CDR2 SVGAGI. The CDR3 has 15 residues. The CDR3 loop is CASSYGRPLANVLTF. The CDR3 region has the DNA TGTGCCAGCAGTTACGGCAGACCACTGGCCAACGTCCTGACTTTC.

In this sample, this clone turned up a few times. This chain joins TRBV2 and TRBJ1-1, with D unresolved. Trimming left V 6 bases short and J 0 bases short, with 8 bases between. CDR1 and CDR2 (germline): SNHLY, FYNNEI. This CDR3 is 13 amino acids long. DNA of the CDR3: TGTGCCAGCAGCTCCGGGATGAACACTGAAGCTTTCTTT. Translated: CASSSGMNTEAFF.

The chain carries TRBV28 and TRBJ2-5; D perhaps matches TRBD2 (6 bases). Germline V gene lookup returns CDR1 MDHEN and CDR2 SYDVKM. This CDR3 comprises 16 residues. Trimming cost V 1 base and J 7 bases, with 19 bases left between them. CDR3 residues: CASSLSPPGLGGTQYF. The CDR3 DNA sequence: TGTGCCAGCAGTTTATCCCCACCGGGACTTGGCGGGACCCAGTACTTC.

The chain has TRBV9 and TRBJ1-1, with 7 nucleotides matching TRBD1. CDR3 length equals 14 residues. Germline V lookup: CDR1 SGDLS, CDR2 YYNGEE. V trimming: 4 bases; J trimming: 7 bases; junction bases outside the gene matches: 10. The CDR3 DNA sequence: TGTGCCAGCAGCCCTCTTGAGGGGGCTAGTGAAGCTTTCTTT. Amino acid sequence: CASSPLEGASEAFF.

The chain uses TRBV7-8 and TRBJ1-5, with TRBD1 as a possible D gene (5 bases). V lost 5 bases and J lost 3, with 17 bases in between. CDR3 length: 16 residues. Germline CDR1 is SGHVS and CDR2 is FQNEAQ. The CDR3 region has the DNA TGTGCCAGCAGCCTATTCCAGGGTTACACCAATCAGCCCCAGCATTTT. As protein: CASSLFQGYTNQPQHF.